Presented here are 22 T cell receptor beta chains from one specimen sequenced in a study of human T cells and chemical hapten exposure. TCRdb reprocessed the RACE reads via MiXCR and lists one record per CDR3 protein. The sample records under 200,000 distinct CDR3 sequences, approximately 15% being singletons. Time point specified: patch test 1, 2 weeks after DPC sensitization. Treatment indicated: therapeutic diphenylcyclopropenone sensitization with weekly scalp DPC. Specimen: whole blood, collected in connection with sensitization to the hapten diphenylcyclopropenone (DPC). These receptors all stem from a woman in her 30s with alopecia areata. Some clones in this sample may be carry-over from other donors' samples.

This clonotype has more than one count but fewer than ten. The chain employs TRBV2 and TRBJ1-3, with D tentatively TRBD1 (5 bases). The germline gives CDR1 SNHLY, CDR2 FYNNEI. The CDR3 is 18 amino acids. V lost 4 bases and J 2 bases, leaving 21 bases between the germline ends. The CDR3: CASSAGIGVGRAGNTIYF. CDR3 sequence (DNA): TGTGCCAGCAGTGCGGGAATAGGGGTCGGCCGGGCTGGAAACACCATATATTTT.

V is TRBV18 and J is TRBJ1-5; D is unresolved. CDR3 length: 13 amino acids. V was shortened by 6 bases and J by 3 bases, with 9 bases between the two germline ends. Per germline, CDR1 KGHSH and CDR2 LQKENI. This chain's CDR3 is CASSGRNNQPQHF. As DNA, the CDR3 is TGTGCCAGCTCGGGCAGAAACAATCAGCCCCAGCATTTT.

Only a few counts were recorded for this clonotype. The chain carries TRBV5-1 and TRBJ2-5; TRBD2 aligns across 7 bases. There are 16 residues in the CDR3. J lost 0 bases, V lost 0 bases, and 5 bases had no gene match. CDR1 is SGHRS and CDR2 is YFSETQ in the germline V gene. The CDR3 is CASSLAGSGYQETQYF. The DNA of the CDR3 is TGCGCCAGCAGCTTGGCTGGTAGCGGGTACCAAGAGACCCAGTACTTC.

This clonotype was found many times. This chain uses TRBV6-5 with TRBJ2-7, with TRBD2 matching over 7 bases. This CDR3 comprises 16 residues. V gave up 0 bases and J gave up 7 bases; unmatched junction bases: 12. Germline assignment: CDR1 MNHEY and CDR2 SVGAGI. The CDR3 spells CASSYSIFRGVGEQYF. CDR3 in DNA: TGTGCCAGCAGTTACTCGATTTTCCGGGGGGTAGGAGAGCAGTACTTC.

This clonotype has more than one count but fewer than ten. V usage is TRBV6-5 and J usage is TRBJ1-1; D possibly corresponds to TRBD1 (6 bases). Germline V gene sequence: CDR1 MNHEY, CDR2 SVGAGI. The CDR3 length is 18 residues. V was clipped by 2 bases and J by 0 bases, with 19 bases between them. CDR3 region: CASSYEETGPFMNTEAFF. The CDR3 nucleotides are TGTGCCAGCAGTTACGAAGAGACAGGACCTTTCATGAACACTGAAGCTTTCTTT.

The CDR3 protein is CASSQPGQTTDTQYF. The CDR3 DNA reads as TGTGCCAGCTCACAACCGGGACAGACTACAGATACGCAGTATTTT. This chain uses TRBV18 with TRBJ2-3, with 7 bases aligning to TRBD1. Germline V gene lookup returns CDR1 KGHSH and CDR2 LQKENI. V trimming: 4 bases; J trimming: 3 bases; junction bases outside the gene matches: 7. This CDR3 is built from 15 residues.

V is TRBV7-2 and J is TRBJ2-7; D is possibly TRBD1 (6 bases). The length of the CDR3 is 15 residues. V gave up 1 base and J gave up 3 bases, with 13 bases separating them. CDR1 is SGHTA, CDR2 FQGNSA, per germline. The CDR3 sequence is CASSLVKTGHYEQYF. Here the CDR3 DNA reads TGTGCCAGCAGCTTAGTCAAGACAGGACACTACGAGCAGTACTTC.

The chain joins TRBV28 to TRBJ2-5; 11 bases are shared with TRBD2. V shed 7 bases, J shed 5 bases, and the junction held 15 bases outside the gene matches. Germline assignment: CDR1 MDHEN and CDR2 SYDVKM. CDR3 size: 17 residues. CDR3 amino acids: CASTLGSSGGAWETQYF. CDR3 bases: TGTGCCAGCACCCTCGGAAGTAGCGGGGGGGCATGGGAGACCCAGTACTTC.

The chain has TRBV7-3 and TRBJ2-2; no firm D call. Germline loops: CDR1 SGHTA, CDR2 FQGTGA. The CDR3 is 15 amino acids. Trimming took off 2 bases at V and 7 bases at J, with 14 bases between the two ends. CDR3 sequence: CASSLDRANFGELFF. The DNA of the CDR3 is TGTGCCAGCAGCTTAGACCGGGCGAACTTCGGGGAGCTGTTTTTT.

This clonotype was seen ten or more times. The V and J genes are TRBV6-2 or TRBV6-3 and TRBJ1-1; D is ambiguous. The V and J ends lost 4 bases and 4 bases respectively, with 13 bases between them. This CDR3 spans 14 amino acids. CDR1 is MNHEY and CDR2 is SVGEGT in the germline V gene. The DNA for the CDR3 is TGTGCCAGCAGTTTAATACGAGGGAGCACTGAAGCTTTCTTT. It translates to CASSLIRGSTEAFF.

The rearrangement joins TRBV29-1 to TRBJ2-7; possible D gene TRBD1, 6 bases. Trimming left V 2 bases short and J 3 bases short, with 20 bases between. There are 16 residues in the CDR3. The germline gives CDR1 SQVTM, CDR2 ANQGSEA. The CDR3 DNA is TGCAGCGTTGAAAGTAGGGGGTCACGCGAGCGCTACGAGCAGTACTTC. Amino acids: CSVESRGSRERYEQYF.

This chain joins TRBV7-2 and TRBJ1-2; 8 bases are a match to TRBD1. The CDR3 contains 13 residues. The trim removed 7 bases at V and 8 bases at J, leaving 9 bases unmatched. Germline V CDR1 and CDR2: SGHTA, FQGNSA. The DNA of the CDR3 is TGTGCCAGCACCGAGGACAGGGTGAAAGGCTACACCTTC. Translating gives CASTEDRVKGYTF.

The gene calls are TRBV5-1 and TRBJ2-5; 11 positions agree with TRBD2. Losses at the gene ends were 5 bases for V and 2 bases for J; bases not matched to a gene: 2. The CDR3 has 14 amino acids. CDR1 and CDR2 from the germline V gene are SGHRS and YFSETQ. The chain's CDR3 is CASSGTSGQETQYF. The DNA for the CDR3 is TGCGCCAGCAGTGGGACTAGCGGACAAGAGACCCAGTACTTC. Full variable domain (rest looked up from reference TRBV5-1 and TRBJ2-5): KAGVTQTPRYLIKTRGQQVTLSCSPISGHRSVSWYQQTPGQGLQFLFEYFSETQRNKGNFPGRFSGRQFSNSRSEMNVSTLELGDSALYLCASSGTSGQETQYFGPGTRLLVL.

V and J are TRBV28 and TRBJ1-5; no firm D call. The ends were cut back, 4 bases at V and 12 bases at J, with 13 bases in the middle. The CDR3 loop spans 12 amino acids. Germline CDR1 and CDR2: MDHEN and SYDVKM. CDR3 sequence (DNA): TGTGCCAGCAGTTACCCACACGGCGACCAGCATTTT. It encodes CASSYPHGDQHF.

This clonotype showed up just a few times. At one of its ends the junction is not consistent with the germline gene, which may arise from a read error. The V and J genes are TRBV20-1 and TRBJ2-2, with D tentatively TRBD1 or TRBD2 (6 bases each). This CDR3 has 16 residues. The germline V gene encodes CDR1 DFQATT and CDR2 SNEGSKA (reference sequence). For the CDR3, the DNA is TGCAGTGCTAGTCCCCCGGGGGCCAAAAACAGCGGGGAGCTGTTTTTT. Residues: CSASPPGAKNSGELFF.

This clonotype has at least ten counts. The V gene is TRBV28, the J gene TRBJ2-3; 9 nucleotides agree with TRBD2. Trimming cost V 6 bases and J 2 bases; bases outside gene matches: 9. The germline V gene encodes CDR1 MDHEN and CDR2 SYDVKM. The CDR3 has 16 residues. CDR3 loop: CASSRGTSRNTDTQYF. The CDR3 bases are TGTGCCAGCAGCCGCGGGACTAGCAGGAACACAGATACGCAGTATTTT.

This clonotype was observed a few times. The chain is built from TRBV20-1 and TRBJ2-5; 8 bases fit TRBD2. Germline V gives CDR1 DFQATT, CDR2 SNEGSKA (reference sequence). The J segment lost 4 bases and the V segment lost 6 bases, leaving 10 bases of the junction unmatched. This CDR3 is built from 14 residues. The CDR3 reads CSARRVAGSETQYF. CDR3 nucleotide sequence: TGCAGTGCCCGCCGCGTAGCGGGATCAGAGACCCAGTACTTC.

This sequence joins TRBV6-2 or TRBV6-3 and TRBJ1-5, with D possibly matching TRBD1 (5 bases). CDR3 length: 15 amino acids. Per germline, CDR1 MNHEY and CDR2 SVGEGT. Between the trimmed V and J ends, which lost 9 bases and 2 bases, there was a span of 17 bases. This chain's CDR3 is CASGRDLLGNQPQHF. For the CDR3, the DNA is TGTGCCAGTGGCCGGGACCTCCTCGGCAATCAGCCCCAGCATTTT.

This clonotype was found many times. The chain links TRBV29-1 to TRBJ2-5, with D perhaps TRBD2 (6 bases). V was trimmed by 4 bases and J by 4 bases, leaving 10 bases between them. The CDR3 loop spans 12 amino acids. CDR1 and CDR2 from the germline V gene are SQVTM and ANQGSEA. CDR3 amino acids: CSVGGNRETQYF. CDR3 DNA sequence: TGCAGCGTTGGCGGGAATCGAGAGACCCAGTACTTC.

The chain carries TRBV18 and TRBJ2-4; D remains unclear. The CDR3 is 16 amino acids. Per the germline V gene, CDR1 is KGHSH and CDR2 is LQKENI. The germline V and J ends were trimmed by 0 bases and 3 bases, with 12 bases remaining between them. In DNA form, the CDR3 reads TGTGCCAGCTCACCACCCTCTCAAGCGAGCAAAAACATTCAGTACTTC. Amino acids: CASSPPSQASKNIQYF. Full variable domain (missing parts from reference TRBV18 and TRBJ2-4): NAGVMQNPRHLVRRRGQEARLRCSPMKGHSHVYWYRQLPEEGLKFMVYLQKENIIDESGMPKERFSAEFPKEGPSILRIQQVVRGDSAAYFCASSPPSQASKNIQYFGAGTRLSVL.

This clonotype occurred a few times. The chain joins TRBV5-1 to TRBJ2-7, with 12 positions matching TRBD2. Germline CDR1 reads SGHRS; CDR2 reads YFSETQ. This CDR3 spans 15 amino acids. V shed 4 bases, J shed 7 bases, and the junction held 9 bases outside the gene matches. CDR3 DNA: TGCGCCAGCAGCCCCGGACTAGCGGGACCCTGGGAGCAGTACTTC. It specifies CASSPGLAGPWEQYF.

The chain couples TRBV11-2 to TRBJ2-1; 13 nucleotides agree with TRBD2. CDR3 length: 17 residues. Germline V lookup: CDR1 SGHAT, CDR2 FQNNGV. J gave up 0 bases and V 5 bases, and 4 bases lay outside the gene matches. CDR3 region: CASSPGLAGSSYNEQFF. In DNA, the CDR3 is TGTGCCAGCAGCCCGGGACTAGCGGGGAGCTCCTACAATGAGCAGTTCTTC.